Listed below are T cell receptor beta chains from one sample, sequenced in a study of post-analysis software for immune sequencing data. Using its own MiXCR run on the PCR reads, TCRdb lists one record per CDR3 protein. The profile shows about 500,000 distinct CDR3 sequences, approximately 46% of them singletons. Input material: blood. Every receptor here comes from a girl between 5 and 17 years old with multiple sclerosis. Each CDR3 is given with its conserved first and last residue. Fields, in order: J gene, D gene, clone size, V gene, CDR3 length, CDR3 protein, CDR3 DNA. The D gene is left open where the match is weak. Clone size, where shown, is once, few, many, or a class for clones that have expanded.

J: TRBJ2-5; D: -; size: -; V: TRBV10-2; length: 12; CDR3: CAGSEEGETQYF; DNA: TGCGCCGGCAGTGAGGAGGGGGAGACCCAGTACTTC
J: TRBJ1-2; D: -; size: few; V: TRBV27; length: 15; CDR3: CASSLPGQLNYGYTF; DNA: TGTGCCAGCAGTTTACCGGGACAACTAAACTATGGCTACACCTTC
J: TRBJ2-3; D: -; size: few; V: TRBV15; length: 17; CDR3: CATSRGGGIARTDTQYF; DNA: TGTGCCACCAGCAGAGGGGGCGGGATCGCGAGGACAGATACGCAGTATTTT
J: TRBJ2-3; D: -; size: many; V: TRBV29-1; length: 11; CDR3: CSVEGTDTQYF; DNA: TGCAGCGTTGAAGGAACAGATACGCAGTATTTT
J: TRBJ2-3; D: TRBD2; size: -; V: TRBV7-2; length: 18; CDR3: CVSTLKTLAGKSTDTQYF; DNA: TGTGTCAGCACTCTGAAAACCCTAGCGGGAAAAAGCACAGATACGCAGTATTTT
J: TRBJ2-7; D: -; size: -; V: TRBV27; length: 15; CDR3: CASKPIGGRNYEQYF; DNA: TGTGCCAGCAAACCCATTGGCGGGCGGAACTACGAGCAGTACTTC
J: TRBJ1-2; D: -; size: -; V: TRBV6-5; length: 17; CDR3: CASSYGYRTRSSYGYTF; DNA: TGTGCCAGCAGTTACGGTTACAGGACACGTTCGTCCTATGGCTACACCTTC
J: TRBJ2-2; D: TRBD1; size: -; V: TRBV5-1; length: 15; CDR3: CASSSGTGNTGELFF; DNA: TGCGCCAGCAGCTCCGGGACAGGGAATACCGGGGAGCTGTTTTTT
J: TRBJ2-7; D: TRBD1; size: -; V: TRBV29-1; length: 13; CDR3: CSVDRQGTYEQYF; DNA: TGCAGCGTTGACCGACAGGGCACCTACGAGCAGTACTTC
J: TRBJ2-1; D: TRBD1; size: -; V: TRBV29-1; length: 14; CDR3: CSVYSRGHGNEQFF; DNA: TGCAGCGTTTATAGCAGGGGGCATGGCAATGAGCAGTTCTTC
J: TRBJ1-2; D: -; size: few; V: TRBV20-1; length: 12; CDR3: CSADTLNYGYTF; DNA: TGCAGTGCCGATACCCTCAACTATGGCTACACCTTC
J: TRBJ2-5; D: TRBD1; size: -; V: TRBV6-2/TRBV6-3; length: 16; CDR3: CASRTQGSPRGETQYF; DNA: TGTGCCAGCAGGACACAGGGGTCCCCCCGCGGGGAGACCCAGTACTTC
J: TRBJ2-1; D: -; size: -; V: TRBV7-6; length: 15; CDR3: CASSLGYSDLHEQFF; DNA: TGTGCCAGCAGCTTAGGGTATTCCGACCTACATGAGCAGTTCTTC
J: TRBJ1-4; D: TRBD1; size: -; V: TRBV7-2; length: 15; CDR3: CASSPGQGANEKLFF; DNA: TGTGCCAGCAGCCCGGGACAGGGGGCTAATGAAAAACTGTTTTTT
J: TRBJ2-1; D: -; size: -; V: TRBV4-3; length: 17; CDR3: CASSQGIAENSYNEQFF; DNA: TGCGCCAGCAGCCAAGGGATAGCGGAAAACTCCTACAATGAGCAGTTCTTC
J: TRBJ2-7; D: -; size: -; V: TRBV5-1; length: 13; CDR3: CASSSQGNYEQYF; DNA: TGCGCCAGCAGCTCCCAGGGTAACTACGAGCAGTACTTC
J: TRBJ2-3; D: -; size: -; V: TRBV28; length: 15; CDR3: CASTHGAPRTDTQYF; DNA: TGTGCCAGCACCCATGGGGCCCCGAGGACGGATACGCAGTATTTT
J: TRBJ2-7; D: TRBD2; size: -; V: TRBV6-2/TRBV6-3; length: 17; CDR3: CASSYARLAGLSYEQYF; DNA: TGTGCCAGCAGTTACGCTCGACTAGCGGGCCTCTCCTACGAGCAGTACTTC
J: TRBJ2-1; D: -; size: -; V: TRBV4-1; length: 17; CDR3: CASSQDWRSMGYNEQFF; DNA: TGCGCCAGCAGCCAAGACTGGCGGTCCATGGGCTACAATGAGCAGTTCTTC
J: TRBJ2-7; D: TRBD2; size: -; V: TRBV7-7; length: 13; CDR3: CASSQGGAGEQYF; DNA: TGTGCTAGCAGCCAGGGAGGGGCCGGGGAGCAGTACTTC
J: TRBJ2-1; D: TRBD2; size: few; V: TRBV28; length: 15; CDR3: CASSSASGASVEQFF; DNA: TGTGCCAGCAGTTCCGCTAGCGGGGCAAGCGTAGAGCAGTTCTTC
J: TRBJ2-7; D: -; size: few; V: TRBV12-3/TRBV12-4; length: 12; CDR3: CASGDDRDEQYF; DNA: TGTGCCAGCGGGGACGACCGGGACGAGCAGTACTTC
J: TRBJ1-2; D: -; size: -; V: TRBV12-3/TRBV12-4; length: 16; CDR3: CASSQFYSQSNYGYTF; DNA: TGTGCCAGCAGCCAATTTTACAGCCAATCTAACTATGGCTACACCTTC
J: TRBJ1-2; D: TRBD1; size: few; V: TRBV28; length: 13; CDR3: CASSRQGPYGYTF; DNA: TGTGCCAGCAGTCGACAGGGCCCTTATGGCTACACCTTC
J: TRBJ1-2; D: -; size: -; V: TRBV6-5; length: 15; CDR3: CASSQTRFERYGYTF; DNA: TGTGCCAGCAGTCAGACAAGGTTTGAGAGATATGGCTACACCTTC
J: TRBJ1-1; D: TRBD1; size: -; V: TRBV28; length: 14; CDR3: CASSSPDRGTEAFF; DNA: TGTGCCAGCAGTTCCCCGGACAGGGGCACTGAAGCTTTCTTT
J: TRBJ2-5; D: -; size: few; V: TRBV5-1; length: 15; CDR3: CASAKDSQSQETQYF; DNA: TGCGCCAGCGCTAAGGACAGTCAATCTCAAGAGACCCAGTACTTC
J: TRBJ2-5; D: -; size: -; V: TRBV24-1; length: 14; CDR3: CATSVGVSEETQYF; DNA: TGTGCCACCAGTGTGGGGGTTTCAGAAGAGACCCAGTACTTC
J: TRBJ1-2; D: -; size: once; V: TRBV6-2/TRBV6-3; length: 14; CDR3: CASSYRRGNHGYTF; DNA: TGTGCCAGCAGTTATCGCCGGGGGAACCATGGCTACACCTTC
J: TRBJ2-1; D: -; size: -; V: TRBV19; length: 12; CDR3: CASSIREDEQFF; DNA: TGTGCCAGTAGTATCAGGGAGGATGAGCAGTTCTTC
J: TRBJ2-1; D: -; size: -; V: TRBV5-1; length: 15; CDR3: CASSLRRGPYNEQFF; DNA: TGCGCCAGCAGCTTGCGCAGGGGCCCGTACAATGAGCAGTTCTTC
J: TRBJ2-7; D: -; size: few; V: TRBV7-9; length: 15; CDR3: CASSLTLLGYNEQYF; DNA: TGTGCCAGCAGCTTAACCTTACTAGGGTACAATGAGCAGTACTTC
J: TRBJ2-7; D: TRBD2; size: -; V: TRBV28; length: 16; CDR3: CASRQGTSGSIYEQYF; DNA: TGTGCCAGCAGGCAAGGGACTAGCGGGAGCATCTACGAGCAGTACTTC
J: TRBJ2-5; D: -; size: few; V: TRBV6-5; length: 15; CDR3: CASSYLLDRQETQYF; DNA: TGTGCCAGCAGTTACCTACTAGACAGGCAAGAGACCCAGTACTTC
J: TRBJ1-4; D: -; size: -; V: TRBV6-1; length: 13; CDR3: CASSDPFNEKLFF; DNA: TGTGCCAGCAGTGACCCTTTTAATGAAAAACTGTTTTTT
J: TRBJ2-7; D: -; size: -; V: TRBV7-9; length: 18; CDR3: CASSRLPVQGVFLYEQYF; DNA: TGTGCCAGCAGCCGGCTTCCCGTTCAGGGAGTATTTCTCTACGAGCAGTACTTC
J: TRBJ1-5; D: -; size: -; V: TRBV20-1; length: 13; CDR3: CSASEQNNQPQHF; DNA: TGCAGTGCTAGTGAACAGAACAATCAGCCCCAGCATTTT
J: TRBJ1-2; D: TRBD1; size: few; V: TRBV20-1; length: 12; CDR3: CSATGGDYGYTF; DNA: TGCAGTGCAACAGGGGGCGACTATGGCTACACCTTC
J: TRBJ2-1; D: TRBD2; size: -; V: TRBV7-2; length: 17; CDR3: CASSFTLRLAGDNEQFF; DNA: TGTGCCAGCAGCTTCACCCTGAGACTAGCGGGAGACAATGAGCAGTTCTTC
J: TRBJ2-7; D: -; size: -; V: TRBV5-1; length: 14; CDR3: CAGSPGWGFYEQYF; DNA: TGCGCCGGCAGCCCCGGCTGGGGATTCTACGAGCAGTACTTC
J: TRBJ2-7; D: -; size: -; V: TRBV20-1; length: 14; CDR3: CSISAPDSSYEQYF; DNA: TGCAGTATTAGTGCACCCGATAGCTCCTACGAGCAGTACTTC
J: TRBJ2-3; D: TRBD2; size: -; V: TRBV7-3; length: 14; CDR3: CASSPSGSADTQYF; DNA: TGTGCCAGCAGCCCCAGCGGGAGCGCAGATACGCAGTATTTT